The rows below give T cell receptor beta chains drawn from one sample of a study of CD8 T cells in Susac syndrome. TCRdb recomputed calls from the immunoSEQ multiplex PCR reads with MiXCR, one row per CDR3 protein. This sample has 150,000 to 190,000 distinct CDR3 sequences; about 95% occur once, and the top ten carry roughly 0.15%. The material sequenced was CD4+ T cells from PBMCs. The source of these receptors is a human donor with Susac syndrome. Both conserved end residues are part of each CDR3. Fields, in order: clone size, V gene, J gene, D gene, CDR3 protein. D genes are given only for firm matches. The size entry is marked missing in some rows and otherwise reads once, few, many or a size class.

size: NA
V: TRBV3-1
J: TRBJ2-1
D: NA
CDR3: CASSRTYEQFF

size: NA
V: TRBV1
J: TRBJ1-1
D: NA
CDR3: CTSSHRTNNTEAFF

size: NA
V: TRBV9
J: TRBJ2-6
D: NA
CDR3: CASSVGGTGSSGANVLTF

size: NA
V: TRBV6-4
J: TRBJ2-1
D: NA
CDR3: CASSEANAFGEQFF

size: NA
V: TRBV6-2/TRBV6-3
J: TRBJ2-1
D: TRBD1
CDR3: CASTSGQGGNEQFF

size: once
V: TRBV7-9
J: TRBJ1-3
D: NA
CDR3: CASSLPRGSDPSGNTIYF

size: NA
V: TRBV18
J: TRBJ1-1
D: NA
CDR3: CASSPWPPGENTEAFF

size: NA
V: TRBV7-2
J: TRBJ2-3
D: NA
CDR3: CASSKRDTQYF

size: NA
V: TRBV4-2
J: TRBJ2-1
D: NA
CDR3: CASRGTQSGNEQFF

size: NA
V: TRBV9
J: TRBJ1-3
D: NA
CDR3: CASTATPTSGNTIYF

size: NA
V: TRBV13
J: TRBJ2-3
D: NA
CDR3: CASSQRRGTDTQYF

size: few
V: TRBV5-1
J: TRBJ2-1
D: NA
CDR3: CASSLGASRSNEQFF

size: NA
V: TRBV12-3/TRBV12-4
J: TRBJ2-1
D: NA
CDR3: CASNPGHAYREQFF

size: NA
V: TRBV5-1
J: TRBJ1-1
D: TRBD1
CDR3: CASGQGGPSNTEAFF

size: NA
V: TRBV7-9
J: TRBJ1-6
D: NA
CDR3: CASSFTASSSPLHF

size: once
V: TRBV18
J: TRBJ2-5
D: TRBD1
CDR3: CASSPGTDETQYF

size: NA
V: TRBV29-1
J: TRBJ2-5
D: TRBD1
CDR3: CSAGDRGETQYF

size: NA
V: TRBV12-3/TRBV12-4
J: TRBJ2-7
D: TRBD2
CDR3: CASSLLIAGSYEQYF